A single sample gave rise to the 32 T cell receptor beta chains below, sequenced in a study of blood T cell repertoires in COVID-19. Clones were read by immunoSEQ multiplex PCR, and TCRdb kept only the in-frame ones, dropping some. Of about 130,000 clones listed, approximately 84% were seen once; the top ten hold roughly 12%. The sequenced sample consisted of peripheral blood. These receptors were obtained from a human donor in a cohort sampled during active COVID-19.

This chain uses TRBV12-3 or TRBV12-4 with TRBJ1-2; no firm D call. V dropped 5 bases and J dropped 0 bases, with 7 bases sitting between them. CDR3 size: 13 residues. The CDR3 DNA follows: TGTGCCAGCAGTCCGACAACTAACTATGGCTACACCTTC. Residues: CASSPTTNYGYTF.

The chain is built from TRBV7-8 and TRBJ1-2; D call uncertain. Trimming took off 5 bases at V and 3 bases at J, with 10 bases between the two ends. The CDR3 has 13 residues. Germline lookup yields CDR1 SGHVS and CDR2 FQNEAQ. The CDR3 DNA sequence: TGTGCCAGCAGCCCCCGACGGGACTATGGCTACACCTTC. The encoded protein is CASSPRRDYGYTF. Supplemented by reference TRBV7-8 and TRBJ1-2, the full variable domain reads GAGVSQSPRYKVAKRGQDVALRCDPISGHVSLFWYQQALGQGPEFLTYFQNEAQLDKSGLPSDRFFAERPEGSVSTLKIQRTQQEDSAVYLCASSPRRDYGYTFGSGTRLTVV.

The rearrangement uses TRBV19 and TRBJ2-5; 9 positions match TRBD1. V dropped 10 bases and J dropped 1; count of bases not matched to a gene: 10. CDR3 length equals 15 residues. Germline CDR1 is LNHDA and CDR2 is SQIVND (reference sequence). CDR3 loop: CATSPGTGFQETQYF. The DNA for the CDR3 is TGTGCCACCAGTCCCGGGACAGGGTTCCAAGAGACCCAGTACTTC.

Worth noting for this clone: This specimen includes other DNA sequences encoding the same CDR3. The chain has TRBV18 and TRBJ2-7; the D gene is possibly TRBD1 (6 bases). CDR1 and CDR2 (germline): KGHSH, LQKENI. Trimming cost V 3 bases and J 3 bases, with 9 bases left between them. The CDR3 has 13 amino acids. Written as DNA, the CDR3 is TGTGCCAGCTCACCGCGACAGGACTACGAGCAGTACTTC. Translating gives CASSPRQDYEQYF.

This sequence joins TRBV7-9 and TRBJ1-3; D remains unclear. The V end was cut by 1 base, the J end by 2 bases, with 3 bases between. This CDR3 has 13 residues. The V gene's germline CDR1 is SEHNR and CDR2 FQNEAQ (reference sequence). The CDR3 loop is CASSLVAGNTIYF. CDR3 DNA: TGTGCCAGCAGCTTAGTAGCTGGAAACACCATATATTTT.

CDR3 DNA sequence: TGTGCCAGCAGCCAAGATACCAGTTACTACAATGAGCAGTTCTTC. Amino acids: CASSQDTSYYNEQFF. The chain has TRBV3-1 (or the pseudogene TRBV3-2) and TRBJ2-1; D unresolved. This CDR3 region has 15 residues. V lost 0 bases, J lost 3 bases, and 9 bases lay in between. Germline-derived CDR1 and CDR2 are LGHDT and YNNKEL (reference sequence).

V gene TRBV6-5 combines with J gene TRBJ1-1; D is uncertain. V lost 2 bases and J lost 3, with 7 bases in between. The CDR3 loop spans 13 amino acids. CDR1 is MNHEY, CDR2 SVGAGI, per germline. The CDR3 spells CASSYRDDTEAFF. CDR3 sequence (DNA): TGTGCCAGCAGTTACCGCGATGACACTGAAGCTTTCTTT.

This chain connects TRBV6-6 to TRBJ1-5; 8 bases fit TRBD1. Germline values: CDR1 MNHNY, CDR2 SVGAGI (reference sequence). This CDR3 is built from 16 residues. The ends lost 5 bases at V and 3 bases at J; junction bases unmatched: 9. The CDR3 DNA is TGTGCCAGCAGTAAAGACAGGGGTGGGGACAATCAGCCCCAGCATTTT. It translates to CASSKDRGGDNQPQHF.

This clone was seen a single time. The chain joins TRBV12-3 or TRBV12-4 to TRBJ2-7, with no clear D. The CDR3 is made up of 12 amino acids. V lost 5 bases to trimming and J lost 3 bases, with 8 bases between them. CDR3 DNA sequence: TGTGCCAGCAGTCCCTCCGTCTACGAGCAGTACTTC. Its protein is CASSPSVYEQYF.

CDR3 protein: CASSYWTGANQPQHF. DNA of the CDR3: TGTGCCAGCAGTTACTGGACAGGGGCAAATCAGCCCCAGCATTTT. The J gene is TRBJ1-5, the V gene TRBV6-2 or TRBV6-3; 9 bases are a match to TRBD1. CDR1 MNHEY and CDR2 SVGEGT come from the germline V gene. CDR3 length equals 15 residues. The junction had 2 bases not matched to a gene; V was cut back by 1 base and J by 4 bases.

The table lists this clone with a count of one. The rearrangement uses TRBV27 and TRBJ1-2; 8 bases are a match to TRBD1. The V and J ends lost 5 bases and 8 bases, in that order; junction bases with no gene match: 7. This CDR3 comprises 13 residues. Per the germline V gene, CDR1 is MNHEY and CDR2 is SMNVEV (reference sequence). In DNA form, the CDR3 reads TGTGCCAGCAGTGCCACAGGGGGGAGCGGCTACACCTTC. It codes for CASSATGGSGYTF.

The chain uses TRBV19 and TRBJ2-7, with 8 positions matching TRBD1. Germline V gives CDR1 LNHDA, CDR2 SQIVND (reference sequence). J was trimmed by 2 bases and V by 5 bases; bases with no gene match: 5. This CDR3 spans 14 amino acids. DNA of the CDR3: TGTGCCAGTAGTCTCGGGACAGGCACCTACGAGCAGTACTTC. Translating it yields CASSLGTGTYEQYF.

V gene TRBV19 combines with J gene TRBJ2-5, with 10 bases that match TRBD1. CDR3 length equals 15 residues. Germline V gives CDR1 LNHDA, CDR2 SQIVND (reference sequence). The junction had 7 bases not matched to a gene; V was cut back by 5 bases and J by 4 bases. The CDR3: CASSLPGQGLETQYF. For the CDR3, the DNA is TGTGCCAGTAGTCTTCCGGGACAGGGGTTAGAGACCCAGTACTTC.

V is TRBV14 and J is TRBJ1-6, with TRBD1 matching 8 bases. The CDR3 length is 15 residues. CDR1 and CDR2 from the germline V gene are SGHDN and FVKESK. J gave up 10 bases and V 3 bases, and 8 bases lay outside the gene matches. CDR3 loop: CASSQRPGGESPLHF. In DNA form, the CDR3 reads TGTGCCAGCAGCCAGCGTCCAGGGGGCGAATCACCCCTCCACTTT.

The rearrangement links TRBV7-8 to TRBJ2-7; perhaps TRBD1 as D (6 bases). Trimming took 4 bases from V and 0 from J, leaving 13 bases between them. CDR3 size: 15 residues. Germline CDR1 reads SGHVS; CDR2 reads FQNEAQ. The DNA for the CDR3 is TGTGCCAGCAGCTACGCAGGGGTAAACTCCTACGAGCAGTACTTC. Translated: CASSYAGVNSYEQYF.

The chain employs TRBV9 and TRBJ1-2, with a weak D call TRBD1 (6 bases). Germline-derived CDR1 and CDR2 are SGDLS and YYNGEE. V lost 2 bases and J lost 4, with 15 bases in between. The CDR3 has 15 amino acids. The CDR3: CASSVDAGGLYGYTF. The CDR3 DNA sequence: TGTGCCAGCAGCGTTGATGCCGGGGGGCTCTATGGCTACACCTTC.

This chain links TRBV6-2 or TRBV6-3 with TRBJ2-1; TRBD2 agrees at 7 bases. Germline CDR1 is MNHEY and CDR2 is SVGEGT. V lost 5 bases and J lost 1; bases outside the gene matches: 8. There are 16 residues in the CDR3. The CDR3 spells CASSNERGLSYNEQFF. In nucleotides, the CDR3 is TGTGCCAGCAGTAACGAGCGGGGCTTATCCTACAATGAGCAGTTCTTC.

The chain has TRBV5-1 and TRBJ2-7; 12 nucleotides line up with TRBD1. V lost 0 bases to trimming and J lost 0 bases; unmatched junction nucleotides: 10. Germline CDR1 SGHRS, CDR2 YFSETQ. The CDR3 contains 19 residues. The CDR3 sequence: CASSLGRGQGQGASYEQYF. CDR3 bases: TGCGCCAGCAGCTTGGGGCGTGGACAGGGACAGGGGGCCTCCTACGAGCAGTACTTC.

V and J are TRBV7-2 and TRBJ2-1, with TRBD2 as a possible D gene (6 bases). V was pared by 5 bases and J by 8 bases, with 19 bases between. This CDR3 has 15 amino acids. The V gene's germline CDR1 is SGHTA and CDR2 FQGNSA. This CDR3 is CASSLRRAGSHEQFF. DNA of the CDR3: TGTGCCAGCAGCCTTAGAAGGGCGGGGTCACATGAGCAGTTCTTC. Based on the CDR3 plus reference TRBV7-2 and TRBJ2-1, the full variable domain is GAGVSQSPSNKVTEKGKDVELRCDPISGHTALYWYRQSLGQGLEFLIYFQGNSAPDKSGLPSDRFSAERTGGSVSTLTIQRTQQEDSAVYLCASSLRRAGSHEQFFGPGTRLTVL.

This clone was seen only a few times. This sequence joins TRBV6-2 or TRBV6-3 and TRBJ2-3; 15 bases agree with TRBD2. Germline V gives CDR1 MNHEY, CDR2 SVGEGT. The V gene end was trimmed by 4 bases and the J gene end by 5 bases; junction bases not matched to a gene: 7. The CDR3 extends over 17 amino acids. CDR3 protein: CASSSAGLAGGLDTQYF. In DNA form, the CDR3 reads TGTGCCAGCAGTTCCGCGGGACTAGCGGGGGGACTAGATACGCAGTATTTT.

This sequence joins TRBV15 and TRBJ1-4; D not resolved. The CDR3 covers 13 residues. Deletions cut 4 bases from V and 8 bases from J, with 11 bases between. Germline CDR1 LNHNV, CDR2 YYDKDF (reference sequence). CDR3 DNA sequence: TGTGCCACCAGCACGTTAGCGGGAGAAAAACTGTTTTTT. Its protein is CATSTLAGEKLFF.

The chain recombines TRBV28 with TRBJ1-5, with TRBD1 matching 7 bases. The trim removed 6 bases at V and 6 bases at J, leaving 8 bases unmatched. CDR1 is MDHEN, CDR2 SYDVKM, per germline. This CDR3 has 14 amino acids. CDR3 bases: TGTGCCAGCAGACCCCTTACAGGGGCTCAGCCCCAGCATTTT. It encodes CASRPLTGAQPQHF.

This clone occurred a few times. The rearrangement uses TRBV6-5 and TRBJ2-2, with unresolved D. Germline-derived CDR1 and CDR2 are MNHEY and SVGAGI. This CDR3 is 16 amino acids long. V lost 0 bases, J lost 3 bases, and 11 bases lay in between. The CDR3 region has the DNA TGTGCCAGCAGTTACTCGACCAGGCCCGACACCGGGGAGCTGTTTTTT. As protein: CASSYSTRPDTGELFF.

V gene TRBV10-3 combines with J gene TRBJ1-1, with a possible D match to TRBD1 (5 bases). Germline V gives CDR1 ENHRY, CDR2 SYGVKD. The CDR3 has 15 amino acids. V gave up 3 bases and J gave up 2 bases, with 13 bases separating them. The CDR3 region has the DNA TGTGCCATCAGTGACTTGGGGGGGAGAAACACTGAAGCTTTCTTT. The encoded protein is CAISDLGGRNTEAFF.

The chain employs TRBV5-4 and TRBJ2-1; 7 bases fit TRBD1. Germline-derived CDR1 and CDR2 are SGHNT and YYREEE (reference sequence). The CDR3 runs to 14 residues. V lost 5 bases, J lost 5 bases, and 7 bases stayed unmatched. CDR3 bases: TGTGCCAGCAGTCGGGACAGTTTGGACAATGAGCAGTTCTTC. Translating it yields CASSRDSLDNEQFF.

This chain joins TRBV3-1 (or the pseudogene TRBV3-2) and TRBJ2-5; no firm D call. CDR1 is LGHDT, CDR2 YNNKEL, per germline (reference sequence). The length of the CDR3 is 13 residues. Deletions cut 3 bases from V and 0 bases from J, with 5 bases between. CDR3 DNA: TGTGCCAGCAGCCATAGAAACCAAGAGACCCAGTACTTC. Protein product: CASSHRNQETQYF.

This chain uses TRBV5-8 with TRBJ2-7; TRBD2 matches 8 bases. The germline V gene encodes CDR1 SGHTS and CDR2 YDEGEE. V shed 0 bases, J shed 3 bases, and the junction held 8 bases outside the gene matches. This CDR3 spans 16 amino acids. The CDR3 is CASSLVGSTSVYEQYF. Written as DNA, the CDR3 is TGTGCCAGCAGCTTGGTCGGTTCGACTAGCGTCTACGAGCAGTACTTC.

The table lists this clone with a count of one. The V call is TRBV20-1, the J call TRBJ1-5; TRBD1 matches at 8 bases. Unmatched junction bases numbered 6, after V lost 3 bases and J lost 5 bases. CDR3 length: 14 residues. The germline V gene encodes CDR1 DFQATT and CDR2 SNEGSKA (reference sequence). CDR3 sequence reads: CSASTGQGHQPQHF. The CDR3 DNA reads TGCAGTGCTAGTACCGGACAGGGACATCAGCCCCAGCATTTT.

This clone was detected only a few times. The V and J genes are TRBV7-8 and TRBJ1-5, with TRBD1 identical over 9 bases. Germline V gene sequence: CDR1 SGHVS, CDR2 FQNEAQ. This CDR3 is built from 15 residues. Trimming cost V 5 bases and J 3 bases; bases outside gene matches: 5. The CDR3 reads CASSKGQGANQPQHF. The CDR3 DNA sequence: TGTGCCAGCAGCAAGGGACAGGGCGCCAATCAGCCCCAGCATTTT.

This clone occurred many times. The V call is TRBV6-5, the J call TRBJ1-1, with a weak D call TRBD1 (5 bases). Germline CDR1 is MNHEY and CDR2 is SVGAGI. The germline V and J ends were trimmed by 6 bases and 4 bases, with 9 bases remaining between them. This CDR3 spans 12 amino acids. CDR3 protein: CASRGLGTEAFF. Here the CDR3 DNA reads TGTGCCAGCAGGGGGCTGGGCACTGAAGCTTTCTTT.

This chain joins TRBV7-6 and TRBJ2-2, with TRBD1 matching 9 bases. This CDR3 has 17 residues. V gave up 3 bases and J gave up 3 bases; unmatched junction bases: 8. Germline V gene lookup returns CDR1 SGHVS and CDR2 FNYEAQ. The CDR3 is CASSFRDRVIDTGELFF. The CDR3 DNA sequence: TGTGCCAGCAGCTTCCGGGACAGGGTCATTGACACCGGGGAGCTGTTTTTT. The full variable domain, with the rest looked up from reference TRBV7-6 and TRBJ2-2, is GAGVSQSPRYKVTKRGQDVALRCDPISGHVSLYWYRQALGQGPEFLTYFNYEAQQDKSGLPNDRFSAERPEGSISTLTIQRTEQRDSAMYRCASSFRDRVIDTGELFFGEGSRLTVL.

The CDR3 DNA reads as TGTGCCAGCAGTCAGACAGGGGGTATCACTGAAGCTTTCTTT. Its translation: CASSQTGGITEAFF. The chain is built from TRBV6-5 and TRBJ1-1; 9 bases align to TRBD1. Germline loops: CDR1 MNHEY, CDR2 SVGAGI. The CDR3 runs 14 residues. The junction had 5 bases not matched to a gene; V was cut back by 5 bases and J by 4 bases.